These 21 T cell receptor beta chains came from one sample sequenced in a study of blood T cells in healthy people across ages. Then a second PCR, running about 6 to 11 cycles, was carried out with a sample-barcoded 5' primer and a J-beta primer mix. Using its own MiXCR run on the 5' RACE reads, TCRdb lists one record per CDR3 protein. The sample contains roughly 700,000 distinct CDR3 sequences, approximately 50% of which appear only once. Source material: blood. The receptors originated from a woman in her sixties in good health.

V is TRBV6-2 or TRBV6-3 and J is TRBJ1-1, with 9 bases that match TRBD1. This CDR3 is 12 amino acids long. J gave up 5 bases and V 10 bases, and 5 bases lay outside the gene matches. Germline-derived CDR1 and CDR2 are MNHEY and SVGEGT. CDR3 nucleotides: TGTGCCACCGGGGACAGGGCAACTGAAGCTTTCTTT. Amino acids: CATGDRATEAFF.

This rearrangement joins TRBV7-3 to TRBJ2-3; a weak D match, TRBD2 (6 bases). This CDR3 has 17 residues. Trimming removed 1 base at V and 1 base at J, with 15 bases between. Germline V gene sequence: CDR1 SGHTA, CDR2 FQGTGA. Here the CDR3 reads CASSLKPLSSGTDTQYF. CDR3 sequence (DNA): TGTGCCAGCAGCTTAAAGCCCTTGTCTAGCGGCACAGATACGCAGTATTTT. The full variable domain, completed using reference TRBV7-3 and TRBJ2-3, is GAGVSQTPSNKVTEKGKYVELRCDPISGHTALYWYRQSLGQGPEFLIYFQGTGAADDSGLPNDRFFAVRPEGSVSTLKIQRTERGDSAVYLCASSLKPLSSGTDTQYFGPGTRLTVL.

This chain joins TRBV7-2 and TRBJ2-7; TRBD1 matches at 8 bases. With V trimmed by 2 bases and J by 3 bases, 6 bases remained unmatched. The CDR3 covers 15 residues. The germline V gene encodes CDR1 SGHTA and CDR2 FQGNSA. CDR3 residues: CASSLFPDRGYEQYF. The CDR3 DNA sequence: TGTGCCAGCAGCTTATTCCCTGACAGGGGCTACGAGCAGTACTTC.

This clonotype turned up a few times. This chain joins TRBV5-1 and TRBJ2-5; 8 bases line up with TRBD2. The CDR3 sequence is 13 residues long. Germline V CDR1 and CDR2: SGHRS, YFSETQ. V gave up 4 bases and J gave up 2 bases; unmatched junction bases: 1. The CDR3 DNA reads TGCGCCAGCAGCGTAGCGGGGCAAGAGACCCAGTACTTC. It is translated as CASSVAGQETQYF.

This chain connects TRBV9 to TRBJ2-2, with D tentatively TRBD1 or TRBD2 (5 bases each). Germline V gene lookup returns CDR1 SGDLS and CDR2 YYNGEE. The CDR3 sequence is 16 residues long. Trimming stripped 4 bases from V and 4 bases from J, with 17 bases between. The CDR3 bases are TGTGCCAGCAGCTACGTGTCAGGGACGGGCACCGGGGAGCTGTTTTTT. Protein: CASSYVSGTGTGELFF.

This sequence joins TRBV5-1 and TRBJ1-4; D not certain. V lost 4 bases and J lost 5, with 12 bases in between. Germline CDR1 is SGHRS and CDR2 is YFSETQ. CDR3 length: 14 residues. The CDR3 DNA reads TGCGCCAGCAGCCCGGACGGACTCAATGAAAAACTGTTTTTT. It codes for CASSPDGLNEKLFF.

V usage is TRBV7-8 and J usage is TRBJ2-4, with TRBD2 identical over 8 bases. The germline V gene encodes CDR1 SGHVS and CDR2 FQNEAQ. The CDR3 extends over 14 amino acids. The J segment lost 5 bases and the V segment lost 5 bases, leaving 5 bases of the junction unmatched. The CDR3: CASSLSGNENIQYF. As DNA, the CDR3 is TGTGCCAGCAGCCTTAGCGGGAACGAAAACATTCAGTACTTC.

V is TRBV5-1 and J is TRBJ2-5; TRBD1 matches 8 bases. The CDR3 is 15 amino acids. Germline V lookup: CDR1 SGHRS, CDR2 YFSETQ. After removal of 3 bases from V and 1 base from J, the junction contained 5 bases not matched to a gene. The CDR3 DNA reads as TGCGCCAGCAGCTCGAACACAGGGGGCCAAGAGACCCAGTACTTC. Its protein is CASSSNTGGQETQYF. Looking up the rest from reference TRBV5-1 and TRBJ2-5 gives the full variable domain: KAGVTQTPRYLIKTRGQQVTLSCSPISGHRSVSWYQQTPGQGLQFLFEYFSETQRNKGNFPGRFSGRQFSNSRSEMNVSTLELGDSALYLCASSSNTGGQETQYFGPGTRLLVL.

The chain links TRBV25-1 to TRBJ1-2; no clear D gene. Trimming took off 2 bases at V and 3 bases at J, with 10 bases between the two ends. The CDR3 totals 14 residues. The germline V gene has CDR1 MGHDK and CDR2 SYGVNS. This CDR3 reads CASSEGVGYYGYTF. The CDR3 DNA is TGTGCCAGCAGTGAAGGGGTCGGATACTATGGCTACACCTTC.

This clonotype was detected only a few times. J is TRBJ2-7 and V is TRBV28, with 9 positions matching TRBD1. The CDR3 runs 14 residues. Germline V gives CDR1 MDHEN, CDR2 SYDVKM. Trimming removed 6 bases from V and 4 bases from J; junction bases left unmatched: 7. The CDR3 loop is CASRLDRGWYEQYF. The CDR3 DNA reads TGTGCCAGCAGATTAGACAGGGGGTGGTACGAGCAGTACTTC. The full variable domain, in which reference TRBV28 and TRBJ2-7 provide the parts outside the CDR3, is DVKVTQSSRYLVKRTGEKVFLECVQDMDHENMFWYRQDPGLGLRLIYFSYDVKMKEKGDIPEGYSVSREKKERFSLILESASTNQTSMYLCASRLDRGWYEQYFGPGTRLTVT.

The genes are TRBV7-9 and TRBJ2-1; no clear D. CDR3 length: 14 amino acids. Trimming pared 2 bases from V and 2 bases from J, leaving 7 bases between. From germline, CDR1 is SEHNR and CDR2 FQNEAQ (reference sequence). This CDR3 is CASSLPWAYNEQFF. In DNA, the CDR3 is TGTGCCAGCAGCTTACCGTGGGCCTACAATGAGCAGTTCTTC. The variable domain in full, completed from reference TRBV7-9 and TRBJ2-1, reads DTGVSQNPRHKITKRGQNVTFRCDPISEHNRLYWYRQTLGQGPEFLTYFQNEAQLEKSRLLSDRFSAERPKGSFSTLEIQRTEQGDSAMYLCASSLPWAYNEQFFGPGTRLTVL.

The rearrangement links TRBV9 to TRBJ2-7; D is possibly TRBD2 (6 bases). Germline assignment: CDR1 SGDLS and CDR2 YYNGEE. The CDR3 contains 15 residues. Trimming pared 0 bases from V and 5 bases from J, leaving 15 bases between. The CDR3 sequence: CASSVEAGPTHEQYF. As DNA, the CDR3 is TGTGCCAGCAGCGTAGAGGCGGGACCGACCCACGAGCAGTACTTC.

The chain carries TRBV10-3 and TRBJ1-2, with D uncertain. The CDR3 spans 13 residues. Germline assignment: CDR1 ENHRY and CDR2 SYGVKD. V gave up 8 bases and J gave up 0 bases, with 10 bases separating them. The CDR3 is CAIGAQSNYGYTF. CDR3 in DNA: TGTGCCATCGGTGCACAGTCTAACTATGGCTACACCTTC.

This clonotype was recorded a few times. V gene TRBV5-1 combines with J gene TRBJ1-6; 7 bases are a match to TRBD1. V lost 4 bases to trimming and J lost 12 bases; unmatched junction nucleotides: 7. The CDR3 runs to 13 residues. Per germline, CDR1 SGHRS and CDR2 YFSETQ. CDR3 in amino acids: CASSVQGTQPLHF. CDR3 in DNA: TGCGCCAGCAGCGTACAGGGGACCCAACCCCTCCACTTT.

The V call is TRBV20-1, the J call TRBJ2-1; 8 bases fit TRBD2. The CDR3 spans 14 residues. Germline trimming cut 5 bases from V and 8 bases from J; bases unmatched to any gene: 11. CDR1 is DFQATT and CDR2 is SNEGSKA in the germline V gene (reference sequence). Here the CDR3 reads CSAWGSGSSYEQFF. The CDR3 region has the DNA TGCAGTGCTTGGGGGAGCGGGAGTTCCTATGAGCAGTTCTTC.

This chain connects TRBV7-8 to TRBJ2-7; D gene unclear. The CDR3 has 13 residues. With 1 base removed from V and 5 bases from J, the gap between germline ends came to 9 bases. Germline CDR1 is SGHVS and CDR2 is FQNEAQ. CDR3: CASSLGGRDEQYF. CDR3 sequence (DNA): TGTGCCAGCAGCTTAGGGGGTAGGGACGAGCAGTACTTC.

The rearrangement uses TRBV20-1 and TRBJ2-5, with 9 bases fitting TRBD1. The trim removed 3 bases at V and 4 bases at J, leaving 9 bases unmatched. This CDR3 is 15 amino acids long. The germline V gene encodes CDR1 DFQATT and CDR2 SNEGSKA (reference sequence). CDR3 nucleotides: TGCAGTGCTAGCACAGGGGGCAGTTTTGGAGAGACCCAGTACTTC. It yields the protein CSASTGGSFGETQYF.

This sequence joins TRBV28 and TRBJ2-7; TRBD2 matches 8 bases. Germline V gives CDR1 MDHEN, CDR2 SYDVKM. Trimming took 6 bases from V and 2 from J; bases not matched to a gene: 15. This CDR3 contains 17 residues. CDR3 coding DNA: TGTGCCAGCAGACCCTACCTGAAGGGCGGGAGGACCTACGAGCAGTACTTC. The encoded protein is CASRPYLKGGRTYEQYF. Supplemented by reference TRBV28 and TRBJ2-7, the full variable domain reads DVKVTQSSRYLVKRTGEKVFLECVQDMDHENMFWYRQDPGLGLRLIYFSYDVKMKEKGDIPEGYSVSREKKERFSLILESASTNQTSMYLCASRPYLKGGRTYEQYFGPGTRLTVT.

The chain recombines TRBV27 with TRBJ1-2, with D possibly matching TRBD1 (6 bases). The ends were cut back, 5 bases at V and 3 bases at J, with 10 bases in the middle. The CDR3 spans 13 residues. Per germline, CDR1 MNHEY and CDR2 SMNVEV (reference sequence). DNA of the CDR3: TGTGCCAGCAGTCACAGGGAAGACTATGGCTACACCTTC. It is translated as CASSHREDYGYTF.

The table lists this clonotype with a few counts. The CDR3 coding sequence is TGCGCCAGCAGCGCGGACAGGGGAATAGGTGAAGCTTTCTTT. Protein sequence: CASSADRGIGEAFF. This sequence joins TRBV5-1 and TRBJ1-1; 9 nucleotides agree with TRBD1. The CDR3 covers 14 residues. The germline V gene encodes CDR1 SGHRS and CDR2 YFSETQ. Losses at the gene ends were 4 bases for V and 7 bases for J; bases not matched to a gene: 8.

This clonotype was seen a single time. The chain joins TRBV7-6 to TRBJ2-3, with D perhaps matching TRBD1 or TRBD2 (6 bases each). Trimming stripped 6 bases from V and 5 bases from J, with 18 bases between. CDR3 length: 15 amino acids. Germline V CDR1 and CDR2: SGHVS, FNYEAQ. CDR3 residues: CASRATSFRGDTQYF. For the CDR3, the DNA is TGTGCCAGCAGGGCTACTAGCTTCAGGGGAGATACGCAGTATTTT.